The 32 T cell receptor beta chains reported below all come from one sample, sequenced in a study of molecular identifiers for immune sequencing clone quantification. Each CDR3 protein gets one entry after TCRdb re-called the PCR reads with MiXCR. Of 100,000 or so distinct CDR3 sequences in the sample, about 21% were seen once. The sequenced sample was naive CD8+ T cells from blood, with Jurkat cell RNA spiked in. The subset is: FACS-sorted CD8+CD4-CCR7+CD45RA+ naive T cells. These receptors were obtained from a human donor in good health. Some libraries in this study had Jurkat cell RNA spiked in.

This clonotype was counted many times. The rearrangement uses TRBV5-6 and TRBJ2-7, with 7 bases lining up with TRBD2. With V trimmed by 2 bases and J by 0 bases, 8 bases remained unmatched. There are 16 residues in the CDR3. CDR1 and CDR2 from the germline V gene are SGHDT and YYEEEE. CDR3 protein: CASSLAGTRSSYEQYF. CDR3 coding DNA: TGTGCCAGCAGCTTAGCGGGGACGAGGAGCTCCTACGAGCAGTACTTC.

In its sample, this clonotype was seen a few times. The gene calls are TRBV20-1 and TRBJ2-7; the D gene is possibly TRBD2 (5 bases). This CDR3 contains 16 residues. V was pared by 0 bases and J by 2 bases, with 17 bases between. CDR1 and CDR2 (germline): DFQATT, SNEGSKA (reference sequence). The CDR3 sequence: CSARDLSLALPYEQYF. CDR3 nucleotides: TGCAGTGCTAGAGACCTTTCCTTAGCGCTTCCCTACGAGCAGTACTTC.

Of note for this clonotype: A much larger clone lies a single base off, so this may be a read error. The conserved phenylalanine or tryptophan normally closing the CDR3 is absent here, so this likely arose from a read error. The CDR3 loop is CASSLSSNSYEQYL. The DNA of the CDR3 is TGTGCCAGCAGCTTATCAAGTAACTCCTACGAGCAGTACCTC. The genes are TRBV13 and TRBJ2-7; D unresolved. V lost 2 bases and J lost 0, with 8 bases in between. Germline V gene lookup returns CDR1 PRHDT and CDR2 FYEKMQ (reference sequence). The CDR3 sequence is 14 residues long.

This clonotype was observed many times. The genes are TRBV6-1 and TRBJ2-2; 15 nucleotides agree with TRBD2. The CDR3 contains 18 residues. The germline gives CDR1 MNHNS, CDR2 SASEGT. With 3 bases clipped from V and 4 bases from J, the junction kept 6 bases outside the gene matches. The CDR3 here is CASSDPWTSGGATGELFF. CDR3 nucleotide sequence: TGTGCCAGCAGTGACCCCTGGACTAGCGGGGGGGCCACCGGGGAGCTGTTTTTT.

A remark on this clonotype: A much more abundant neighbour one base away suggests this may be a read error. The V and J genes are TRBV6-2 or TRBV6-3 and TRBJ2-3; D remains ambiguous. The CDR3 covers 12 residues. Germline CDR1 is MNHEY and CDR2 is SVGEGT. Trimming pared 2 bases from V and 8 bases from J, leaving 8 bases between. In DNA, the CDR3 is TGTGCCAGCAGTTACGCGCGGAGTACGCAGTATTTT. It translates to CASSYARSTQYF.

Comments on this clonotype: A much larger clone lies one base from this, so it may be a read error. The CDR3, as DNA: TGTGCCAGCAGCTGTCTTGGACAGGGAGATGAAAAACTGTTTTTT. Translating it yields CASSCLGQGDEKLFF. V usage is TRBV7-6 and J usage is TRBJ1-4; TRBD1 aligns across 8 bases. Per the germline V gene, CDR1 is SGHVS and CDR2 is FNYEAQ. The CDR3 consists of 15 residues. The V and J ends lost 4 bases and 6 bases, in that order; junction bases with no gene match: 7. The variable domain in full, completed from reference TRBV7-6 and TRBJ1-4, reads GAGVSQSPRYKVTKRGQDVALRCDPISGHVSLYWYRQALGQGPEFLTYFNYEAQQDKSGLPNDRFSAERPEGSISTLTIQRTEQRDSAMYRCASSCLGQGDEKLFFGSGTQLSVL.

The chain employs TRBV30 and TRBJ2-5; a weak D match, TRBD2 (5 bases). Trimming took 5 bases from V and 4 from J, leaving 17 bases between them. Per the germline V gene, CDR1 is GTSNPN and CDR2 is SVGIG (reference sequence). The CDR3 is 14 residues long. The CDR3 DNA reads TGTGCCTGGGAGGCGAGCGGACGGGTAGAGACCCAGTACTTC. This encodes CAWEASGRVETQYF.

As for this clonotype: A clone one base away is much larger, so this may be a read error. This chain links TRBV6-2 or TRBV6-3 with TRBJ1-1, with unresolved D. The CDR3 has 14 amino acids. Looked up from germline, CDR1 is MNHEY and CDR2 is SVGEGT. The CDR3 here is CASSYLELGTEVFF. The CDR3 region has the DNA TGTGCCAGCAGTTACCTGGAGTTAGGCACTGAAGTTTTCTTT.

This clonotype was seen ten or more times. The chain combines TRBV5-6 with TRBJ2-3; D gene unclear. Germline V gene data show CDR1 as SGHDT and CDR2 as YYEEEE. The CDR3 contains 13 residues. Trimming took off 0 bases at V and 2 bases at J, with 4 bases between the two ends. DNA for the CDR3: TGTGCCAGCAGCTTGGGGATCACAGATACGCAGTATTTT. Translating gives CASSLGITDTQYF.

This clonotype has a handful of counts. The chain employs TRBV2 and TRBJ2-1, with 11 bases aligning to TRBD1. Unmatched junction bases numbered 8, after V lost 5 bases and J lost 8 bases. Germline V lookup: CDR1 SNHLY, CDR2 FYNNEI. The CDR3 is made up of 15 amino acids. DNA for the CDR3: TGTGCCAGCAGTTTAGGACAGGGGGCTGGGTATGAGCAGTTCTTC. It specifies CASSLGQGAGYEQFF.

V usage is TRBV4-3 and J usage is TRBJ2-7; D perhaps matches TRBD2 (6 bases). The ends were cut back, 0 bases at V and 2 bases at J, with 11 bases in the middle. This CDR3 is 15 amino acids long. Germline V gene data show CDR1 as LGHNA and CDR2 as YSLEER. In DNA form, the CDR3 reads TGCGCCAGCAGCCAAGATCGGGGGAGCACCTACGAGCAGTACTTC. Residues: CASSQDRGSTYEQYF.

This clonotype was seen a handful of times. The junction shows a germline mismatch at one end, possibly a read error. The rearrangement links TRBV24-1 to TRBJ2-3; 10 bases are shared with TRBD2. Germline values: CDR1 KGHDR, CDR2 SFDVKD. The CDR3 consists of 19 residues. The CDR3 is CATSDLRAGTSDPEDAQYF. Here the CDR3 DNA reads TGTGCCACCAGTGATTTGCGCGCCGGGACTAGCGACCCTGAAGATGCGCAGTATTTT.

On this clonotype: Since a much larger clone is just one base distant, this may be a read error. This chain connects TRBV20-1 to TRBJ1-5; tentative D call: TRBD1 (6 bases). The germline V gene encodes CDR1 DFQATT and CDR2 SNEGSKA (reference sequence). The CDR3 sequence is 15 residues long. The CDR3 nucleotides read TGCAGTGCTAGAGCAGGGGAGGGGGTCAATCAGTCCCAGCATTTT. As protein: CSARAGEGVNQSQHF.

The chain employs TRBV12-3 or TRBV12-4 and TRBJ2-5, with D unresolved. The CDR3 extends over 12 amino acids. Between the trimmed V and J ends, which lost 5 bases and 1 base, there was a span of 5 bases. CDR3 protein: CASSTPQETQYF. In DNA, the CDR3 is TGTGCCAGCAGTACCCCCCAAGAGACCCAGTACTTC.

The V and J genes are TRBV27 and TRBJ2-1, with 7 bases lining up with TRBD2. The trim removed 3 bases at V and 2 bases at J, leaving 4 bases unmatched. Looked up from germline, CDR1 is MNHEY and CDR2 is SMNVEV (reference sequence). The CDR3 runs to 15 residues. CDR3 sequence: CASSLSLATYNEQFF. Here the CDR3 DNA reads TGTGCCAGCAGTTTGTCACTAGCGACCTACAATGAGCAGTTCTTC.

The chain links TRBV4-2 to TRBJ2-3; D not certain. The CDR3 length is 15 residues. Between the trimmed V and J ends, which lost 4 bases and 2 bases, there was a span of 13 bases. Germline lookup yields CDR1 LGHNA and CDR2 YNFKEQ. The CDR3 DNA reads TGTGCCAGCAGCCCTTCGGGTCTTATCACAGATACGCAGTATTTT. Translated, it gives CASSPSGLITDTQYF.

Comments on this clonotype: Since a much larger clone is just one base distant, this may be a read error. This chain uses TRBV5-6 with TRBJ2-2; possible D gene TRBD2, 6 bases. Looked up from germline, CDR1 is SGHDT and CDR2 is YYEEEE. This CDR3 spans 13 amino acids. The CDR3 region has the DNA TGTGCCAGCAGCTTGGGAAGCGTCGGGGGGCTGTTTTTT. This gives the protein CASSLGSVGGLFF.

This clonotype appeared many times. The chain links TRBV7-9 to TRBJ2-7; 10 bases align to TRBD1. CDR1 and CDR2 (germline): SEHNR, FQNEAQ (reference sequence). CDR3 length equals 16 residues. With V trimmed by 4 bases and J by 3 bases, 9 bases remained unmatched. CDR3 loop: CASSSSLRTGGYEQYF. The CDR3 DNA sequence: TGTGCCAGCAGCTCTAGCCTAAGGACAGGGGGCTACGAGCAGTACTTC. The whole variable domain, filled in from reference TRBV7-9 and TRBJ2-7, reads DTGVSQNPRHKITKRGQNVTFRCDPISEHNRLYWYRQTLGQGPEFLTYFQNEAQLEKSRLLSDRFSAERPKGSFSTLEIQRTEQGDSAMYLCASSSSLRTGGYEQYFGPGTRLTVT.

The chain has TRBV27 and TRBJ1-1; D might be TRBD1 (6 bases). CDR3 length equals 14 residues. V was cut by 5 bases and J by 4 bases, with 14 bases left in between. Germline V gene lookup returns CDR1 MNHEY and CDR2 SMNVEV (reference sequence). The CDR3 region is CASSVGQLGTEAFF. CDR3 coding DNA: TGTGCCAGCAGTGTCGGACAGCTGGGCACTGAAGCTTTCTTT.

This clonotype was recorded at least ten times. V is TRBV29-1 and J is TRBJ1-1; D is unresolved. V was pared by 5 bases and J by 0 bases, with 7 bases between. The CDR3 loop spans 12 amino acids. CDR1 and CDR2 (germline): SQVTM, ANQGSEA. As DNA, the CDR3 is TGCAGCGTTAACAGTCTGAACACTGAAGCTTTCTTT. It translates to CSVNSLNTEAFF. The whole variable domain, filled in from reference TRBV29-1 and TRBJ1-1, reads SAVISQKPSRDICQRGTSLTIQCQVDSQVTMMFWYRQQPGQSLTLIATANQGSEATYESGFVIDKFPISRPNLTFSTLTVSNMSPEDSSIYLCSVNSLNTEAFFGQGTRLTVV.

Ten or more counts support this clonotype. This chain joins TRBV6-5 and TRBJ1-1; D is ambiguous. This CDR3 has 13 amino acids. Germline V gene data show CDR1 as MNHEY and CDR2 as SVGAGI. Trimming took 2 bases from V and 1 from J, leaving 5 bases between them. CDR3 sequence (DNA): TGTGCCAGCAGTTACGCGGGGAACACTGAAGCTTTCTTT. Its translation: CASSYAGNTEAFF.

Many counts were recorded for this clonotype. The chain joins TRBV7-9 to TRBJ2-7, with TRBD1 matching 10 bases. CDR1 is SEHNR, CDR2 FQNEAQ, per germline (reference sequence). The CDR3 is made up of 12 amino acids. Germline trimming cut 11 bases from V and 4 bases from J; bases unmatched to any gene: 5. CDR3 sequence reads: CASEDRGYEQYF. CDR3 sequence (DNA): TGTGCCTCTGAGGACAGGGGGTACGAGCAGTACTTC.

This clonotype appeared many times. The J gene is TRBJ2-7, the V gene TRBV5-6, with a weak D call TRBD1 (6 bases). CDR3 length: 13 amino acids. V was cut by 0 bases and J by 2 bases, with 6 bases left in between. CDR1 and CDR2 (germline): SGHDT, YYEEEE. CDR3 loop: CASSLGGPYEQYF. The CDR3 DNA reads as TGTGCCAGCAGCTTGGGGGGGCCCTACGAGCAGTACTTC.

Of note for this clonotype: A read error may be the cause here, since a much bigger clone is one base away. V gene TRBV19 combines with J gene TRBJ2-3; the match to TRBD2 covers 10 bases. The CDR3 runs to 15 residues. Germline V lookup: CDR1 LNHDA, CDR2 SQIVND (reference sequence). CDR3 in amino acids: CVSSIPAGGIDTQYF. The CDR3 region has the DNA TGTGTCAGTAGTATCCCAGCGGGGGGGATAGATACGCAGTATTTT.

V is TRBV19 and J is TRBJ2-7; D possibly corresponds to TRBD2 (5 bases). CDR1 is LNHDA and CDR2 is SQIVND in the germline V gene (reference sequence). Trimming pared 5 bases from V and 7 bases from J, leaving 15 bases between. CDR3 length equals 13 residues. Here the CDR3 reads CASSPGPSGEQYF. CDR3 DNA sequence: TGTGCCAGTAGTCCCGGCCCCTCGGGGGAGCAGTACTTC.

This clonotype was seen only a few times. V gene TRBV9 combines with J gene TRBJ2-3; D ambiguous. CDR1 is SGDLS, CDR2 YYNGEE, per germline. This CDR3 comprises 14 residues. V shed 0 bases and J shed 2 bases, with 7 bases lying between them. Written as DNA, the CDR3 is TGTGCCAGCAGCGTAGTGTCGGCCACAGATACGCAGTATTTT. Amino acids: CASSVVSATDTQYF. The variable domain in full, completed from reference TRBV9 and TRBJ2-3, reads DSGVTQTPKHLITATGQRVTLRCSPRSGDLSVYWYQQSLDQGLQFLIQYYNGEERAKGNILERFSAQQFPDLHSELNLSSLELGDSALYFCASSVVSATDTQYFGPGTRLTVL.

This clonotype was seen many times. The chain carries TRBV9 and TRBJ2-7; possibly TRBD1 for D (6 bases). Germline V gene lookup returns CDR1 SGDLS and CDR2 YYNGEE. The V end was cut by 6 bases, the J end by 5 bases, with 15 bases between. This CDR3 has 13 amino acids. Here the CDR3 DNA reads TGTGCCAGCAACTCAGGGGTAAGCCACGAGCAGTACTTC. Its protein is CASNSGVSHEQYF.

This clonotype has at least ten counts. This chain connects TRBV27 to TRBJ2-3; D remains ambiguous. The V gene lost 1 base and the J gene lost 6 bases, with 11 bases spanning the gap. The CDR3 runs to 14 residues. Germline lookup yields CDR1 MNHEY and CDR2 SMNVEV (reference sequence). As DNA, the CDR3 is TGTGCCAGCAGTTTATTTCCCAGGCTCGATACGCAGTATTTT. Its translation: CASSLFPRLDTQYF.

In this sample, this clonotype turned up many times. This chain joins TRBV5-5 and TRBJ1-2, with 11 nucleotides matching TRBD1. Trimming removed 4 bases from V and 1 base from J; junction bases left unmatched: 12. CDR1 and CDR2 from the germline V gene are SGHKS and YYEKEE (reference sequence). The CDR3 consists of 18 residues. The CDR3 DNA sequence: TGTGCCAGCAGCCGACCCCCGGGACAGGGGGTGATTAACTATGGCTACACCTTC. Protein sequence: CASSRPPGQGVINYGYTF.

This clonotype appeared many times. The CDR3 region is CASSWGPDYEQYF. DNA for the CDR3: TGTGCCAGCAGCTGGGGGCCGGACTACGAGCAGTACTTC. The chain joins TRBV5-8 to TRBJ2-7, with a possible D match to TRBD1 (6 bases). V shed 3 bases and J shed 3 bases, with 10 bases lying between them. This CDR3 has 13 residues. The germline CDR1 and CDR2 sequences are SGHTS and YDEGEE.

A word on this clonotype: A far larger clone differs by one base, so this is likely a read error. The rearrangement joins TRBV4-1 to TRBJ2-7; 9 bases map to TRBD1. Trimming cost V 3 bases and J 5 bases; bases outside gene matches: 2. The V gene's germline CDR1 is MGHRA and CDR2 YSYEKL. The CDR3 is 13 amino acids. DNA for the CDR3: TGCGCCAGCAGCCAGGGACAGGGCCACGAGCAGTACTTC. As protein: CASSQGQGHEQYF.

At least ten counts were recorded for this clonotype. The rearrangement uses TRBV5-4 and TRBJ2-3; 10 bases are shared with TRBD1. The CDR3 length is 17 residues. Germline V gene lookup returns CDR1 SGHNT and CDR2 YYREEE (reference sequence). V was clipped by 5 bases and J by 0 bases; unmatched bases: 9. The CDR3 loop reads CASSTDRGSLSTDTQYF. Written as DNA, the CDR3 is TGTGCCAGCAGTACGGACAGGGGGAGCCTTAGCACAGATACGCAGTATTTT.